A selection of T cell receptor beta chains follows, all from one sample in a study of blood T cell repertoires in COVID-19. Generated by immunoSEQ multiplex PCR, the TCRdb table keeps only in-frame clones and is missing some. This sample has 190,000 or so clones, with 85% found just once. Sequencing was done on a sample of PBMCs or T cells enriched from blood (not recorded which). The receptors derive from a man aged 40-49 years who had recovered from COVID-19. The CDR3 runs from the conserved cysteine through the conserved F or W. The D gene is left open where the match is weak. The size entry is marked missing in some rows and otherwise reads once, few, many or a size class.

J | D | size | V | CDR3 | DNA
TRBJ2-4 | NA | NA | TRBV13 | CASSFAGQPGDIQYF | TGTGCCAGCAGCTTTGCCGGACAACCAGGGGACATTCAGTACTTC
TRBJ2-3 | NA | NA | TRBV25-1 | CASSGGPDTQYF | TGTGCCAGCAGTGGAGGGCCAGATACGCAGTATTTT
TRBJ2-7 | NA | NA | TRBV5-1 | CASSLDYEQYF | TGCGCCAGCAGCTTGGACTATGAGCAGTACTTC
TRBJ2-7 | TRBD2 | NA | TRBV5-4 | CASGLAEGEQYF | TGTGCCAGCGGACTAGCGGAAGGCGAGCAGTACTTC
TRBJ1-6 | TRBD1 | once | TRBV6-2/TRBV6-3 | CASSLGQLNNSPLHF | TGTGCCAGCAGTTTGGGACAGCTTAATAATTCACCCCTCCACTTT
TRBJ2-7 | TRBD2 | NA | TRBV30 | CAWGLGNYEQYF | TGTGCCTGGGGACTAGGAAATTACGAGCAGTACTTC
TRBJ2-3 | NA | NA | TRBV6-7 | CASSYRAGNTDTQYF | TGTGCCAGCAGTTACAGGGCGGGCAACACAGATACGCAGTATTTT
TRBJ2-1 | NA | NA | TRBV3-1/TRBV3-2 | CASSQAGVMGDEQFF | TGTGCCAGCAGCCAAGCGGGAGTTATGGGGGATGAGCAGTTCTTC
TRBJ1-2 | NA | NA | TRBV5-6 | CASSFPGRRNYGYTF | TGTGCCAGCAGCTTCCCGGGAAGACGAAACTATGGCTACACCTTC
TRBJ2-7 | TRBD2 | few | TRBV6-5 | CASSQKPLAGYEQYF | TGTGCCAGCAGCCAAAAACCACTAGCGGGCTACGAGCAGTACTTC
TRBJ2-3 | NA | NA | TRBV5-4 | CASSFSGEPTDTQYF | TGTGCCAGCAGCTTTAGCGGAGAACCTACAGATACGCAGTATTTT
TRBJ2-7 | NA | NA | TRBV20-1 | CSATYPYEQYF | TGCAGTGCTACGTATCCCTACGAGCAGTACTTC
TRBJ1-2 | TRBD1 | NA | TRBV28 | CASSDRVGYTF | TGTGCCAGCAGTGACAGGGTTGGCTACACCTTC
TRBJ2-5 | NA | NA | TRBV15 | CATSRTGIQETQYF | TGTGCCACCAGCAGGACAGGAATCCAAGAGACCCAGTACTTC
TRBJ1-3 | NA | few | TRBV15 | CATSLYAGSGNTIYF | TGTGCCACCAGCCTGTATGCGGGGTCCGGAAACACCATATATTTT
TRBJ2-7 | TRBD1 | NA | TRBV6-5 | CASSRGQGSYEQYF | TGTGCCAGCAGTCGCGGACAGGGATCCTACGAGCAGTACTTC